The T cell receptor beta chain under discussion was sequenced for a study of shared clonotypes between healthy human individuals. Study context: In total, the donors were two women and a few men aged 18 to 49. The plates for each donor numbered three CD4 naive, three CD4 memory, two CD8 naive and one CD8 memory.

Broader study findings: Shared clonotypes across all four donors exceeded non-shared ones in generation probability. With few donors, the genetic and exposure-history diversity represented was limited.

Germline lookup yields CDR1 SEHNR and CDR2 FQNEAQ (reference sequence). CDR3 size: 16 residues. With V trimmed by 5 bases and J by 5 bases, 5 bases remained unmatched. Profiled with immunoSEQ multiplex PCR; TCRdb holds only in-frame clones, not every one. The table lists 2 million to 2.5 million clones, approximately 94% of them singletons. Comment on this clone: Its matching antigen is unknown.

Sequencing was performed on naive CD4+ T cells from PBMCs. Subset in this sample: CD45RA+ positively selected. The chain couples TRBV7-9 to TRBJ2-1; 14 positions agree with TRBD2. The TCR originated in a man between 18 and 35 years old in good health. Some clones in this sample may be carry-over from other donors' samples. Here the CDR3 reads CASSRRLAGGDNEQFF. The CDR3 DNA reads TGTGCCAGCAGCCGAAGACTAGCGGGGGGGGACAATGAGCAGTTCTTC.